This TCR beta chain was retrieved from a study of control samples from healthy donors and cancer patients. This table comes from immunoSEQ multiplex PCR, and its TCRdb copy is limited to in-frame clones, with some not included. The data contain over 150,000 clones, about 94% of them seen just once; the ten biggest clones take up approximately 6%. Germline V lookup: CDR1 SGHAT, CDR2 FQNNGV. The germline V and J ends were trimmed by 1 base and 0 bases, with 12 bases remaining between them. The CDR3 contains 16 residues. This TCR came from a man aged 40-50 years in good health. V usage is TRBV11-2 and J usage is TRBJ2-5; D possibly corresponds to TRBD1 (5 bases). The specimen sequenced was blood. CDR3 sequence reads: CASSLGAGLYQETQYF. The CDR3 bases are TGTGCCAGCAGCTTAGGTGCAGGGCTCTACCAAGAGACCCAGTACTTC.